Listed below are T cell receptor beta chains from one sample, sequenced in a study of neurological immune-mediated disorders. TCRdb re-derived calls from the 5' RACE reads in MiXCR, one entry per CDR3 protein. The sample consists of fewer than 50,000 distinct CDR3 sequences, approximately 2.4% of them appearing once. The sequenced material came from PBMCs. These receptors came from a man aged 30 to 45 with multiple sclerosis. The CDR3 runs from the conserved cysteine through the conserved F or W. The order of the fields is clone size, J gene, V gene, D gene, CDR3 length, CDR3 DNA, CDR3 protein. The D gene is left open where the match is weak. Size tells how often a clone was seen (once, few, many) or the class of an expanded clone, and some rows leave it out.

many	TRBJ2-1	TRBV6-4	.	13	TGTGCCAGCAGTGACAGGGATAACAATGAGCAGTTCTTC	CASSDRDNNEQFF
many	TRBJ2-7	TRBV15	.	13	TGTGCCACCAGCAGAGATGGAGGGTTCGAGCAGTACTTC	CATSRDGGFEQYF
many	TRBJ2-1	TRBV7-2	TRBD2	15	TGTGCCAGCAGCTTAGTTACTAGCGGGAGTAATGAGCAGTTCTTC	CASSLVTSGSNEQFF
many	TRBJ2-1	TRBV5-1	TRBD2	16	TGCGCCAGCAGCTTGGTGGCGGGGGGGCCTAATAAGGAGCAGTTCTTC	CASSLVAGGPNKEQFF
many	TRBJ1-1	TRBV6-5	.	14	TGTGCCAGCAGTTACTCGAGACCGCCCACTGAAGCTTTCTTT	CASSYSRPPTEAFF
few	TRBJ2-7	TRBV6-5	.	15	TGTGCCAGCAGTTACGCCCATGGCAGCTCCTACGAGCAGTACTTC	CASSYAHGSSYEQYF
many	TRBJ2-3	TRBV20-1	.	15	TGCAGTGCCTCACCGGGACACCGCAACACAGATACGCAGTATTTT	CSASPGHRNTDTQYF
many	TRBJ2-5	TRBV20-1	.	13	TGCAGTGCTAGAGAAAAGGGGCAAGAGACCCAGTACTTC	CSAREKGQETQYF
many	TRBJ2-3	TRBV20-1	.	14	TGCAGTGCTAGACGGGGGGCCAATACAGATACGCAGTATTTT	CSARRGANTDTQYF
many	TRBJ2-1	TRBV7-2	.	14	TGTGCCAGCAGCTCTGGGACGGGGAACAATGAGCAGTTCTTC	CASSSGTGNNEQFF
many	TRBJ2-5	TRBV20-1	.	14	TGCAGTGCTAAGCAGGGGCGATTCCAAGAGACCCAGTACTTC	CSAKQGRFQETQYF
many	TRBJ1-6	TRBV27	TRBD1	14	TGTGCCAGCAGCCTGGGACAGCCGCTAGGATCCCTCCACTTT	CASSLGQPLGSLHF
many	TRBJ2-3	TRBV6-5	.	13	TGTGCCAGCAGTTACTTCGGGGAAGATACGCAGTATTTT	CASSYFGEDTQYF
many	TRBJ1-1	TRBV5-1	.	13	TGCGCCAGCAGCTTGTCGGCCCACACTGAAGCTTTCTTT	CASSLSAHTEAFF
many	TRBJ2-2	TRBV7-2	TRBD2	13	TGTGCCAGCAGCTGGACTAGAGCCGGGGAGCTGTTTTTT	CASSWTRAGELFF
many	TRBJ2-2	TRBV29-1	.	14	TGCAGCGTTGTCGACGGGACGGTTGGCGGGGAGCTGTTTTTT	CSVVDGTVGGELFF
many	TRBJ2-3	TRBV5-1	TRBD1	18	TGCGCCAGCAGCTTGGACAGGGGTACGGTACGATTCACTGATACGCAGTATTTT	CASSLDRGTVRFTDTQYF
few	TRBJ1-5	TRBV20-1	.	15	TGCAGTGCTAGAGGCAGTGGGGGAGGCGATCAGCCCCAGCATTTT	CSARGSGGGDQPQHF
many	TRBJ2-1	TRBV20-1	.	13	TGCAGTGCGGTCGGGACACCCGGCCAGGAGCAGTTCTTC	CSAVGTPGQEQFF
many	TRBJ2-3	TRBV6-5	.	13	TGTGCCAGCAGTTTTGGGTGGTTCGATACGCAGTATTTT	CASSFGWFDTQYF
many	TRBJ2-2	TRBV20-1	.	11	TGCAGTGCAGGCAGTGGCCGGGAGCTGTTTTTT	CSAGSGRELFF
many	TRBJ2-7	TRBV20-1	.	16	TGCAGTGCTAGAGATCTGGGGGGATTGGGTTCCTACGAGCAGTACTTC	CSARDLGGLGSYEQYF
many	TRBJ2-1	TRBV20-1	.	14	TGCAGTGCTAGTGATAGCGGTTTTTACAATGAGCAGTTCTTC	CSASDSGFYNEQFF
many	TRBJ2-1	TRBV11-2	TRBD2	18	TGTGCCAGCAGCCCCGGACTAGCGGGGGCCATAGCCGGCAATGAGCAGTTCTTC	CASSPGLAGAIAGNEQFF
.	TRBJ2-7	TRBV3-1	.	16	TGTGCCAGCAGCCAAGCCTCCGCGGGGATCTCCTACGAGCAGTACTTC	CASSQASAGISYEQYF
many	TRBJ1-1	TRBV2	.	15	TGTGCCAGCAGTGTCGAATGGGCCGCGAAAACTGAAGCTTTCTTT	CASSVEWAAKTEAFF
many	TRBJ2-2	TRBV7-2	.	12	TGTGCCAGCGGACGGAGGGCCGGGGAGCTGTTTTTT	CASGRRAGELFF
many	TRBJ2-2	TRBV12-3/TRBV12-4	.	12	TGTGCCAGCAGTCCACACGGCGGGGAGCTGTTTTTT	CASSPHGGELFF
many	TRBJ2-3	TRBV25-1	.	14	TGTGCCAGCAGTGAACAGCGCCCCACAGATACGCAGTATTTT	CASSEQRPTDTQYF
many	TRBJ2-3	TRBV11-2	.	15	TGTGCCAGCAGCTTAGGGTGGGGGAGCACAGATACGCAGTATTTT	CASSLGWGSTDTQYF
many	TRBJ2-7	TRBV6-5	TRBD2	17	TGTGCCAGCAGTTATTCCGGACTAGCGGGAAGCTCCTACGAGCAGTACTTC	CASSYSGLAGSSYEQYF
few	TRBJ2-1	TRBV6-5	TRBD1	13	TGTGCCAGCACACAGGGGTTAGGCAATGAGCAGTTCTTC	CASTQGLGNEQFF
many	TRBJ2-5	TRBV6-2/TRBV6-3	.	15	TGTGCCAGCAGTTACTCGTTCAGGATCCAAGAGACCCAGTACTTC	CASSYSFRIQETQYF